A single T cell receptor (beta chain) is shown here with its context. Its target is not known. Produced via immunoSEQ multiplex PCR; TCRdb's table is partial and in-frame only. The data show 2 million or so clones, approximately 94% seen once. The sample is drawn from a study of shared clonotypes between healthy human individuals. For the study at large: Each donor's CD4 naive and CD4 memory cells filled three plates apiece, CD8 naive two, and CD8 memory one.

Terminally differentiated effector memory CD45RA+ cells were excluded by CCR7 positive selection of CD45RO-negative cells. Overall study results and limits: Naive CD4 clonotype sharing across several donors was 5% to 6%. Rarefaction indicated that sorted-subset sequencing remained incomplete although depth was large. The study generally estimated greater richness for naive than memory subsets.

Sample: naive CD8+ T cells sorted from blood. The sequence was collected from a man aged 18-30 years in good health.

The CDR3 DNA reads as TGTGCCAGAAGCTTATTGCGGGCAGGGGGCTTCACTGAAGCTTTCTTT. It yields the protein CARSLLRAGGFTEAFF. The chain recombines TRBV7-5 with TRBJ1-1; TRBD1 is the table's D call and was not checked against the DNA. TRBV7-5 is a pseudogene segment. The CDR3 totals 16 residues.